Following are 20 T cell receptor beta chains from one sample sequenced in a study of T cells in Graves' hyperthyroidism and ophthalmopathy (dated by TCRdb to about 2019). Library creation used multiplex PCR. TCRdb names Illumina HiSeq 2000 as the instrument used. TCR beta CDR3 regions were amplified from RNA transcripts. The first round of RT-PCR for the TCR CDR3 was performed with the HTBI primer set and the Qiagen OneStep RT-PCR kit. The public reads were reprocessed in TCRdb via fastp at Q25 and MiXCR, keeping in-frame beta chains. Here each entry gathers all rows of one CDR3 protein and keeps the most common genes and DNA. The sample has 240,000 or so distinct CDR3 sequences on record, less than 20% of them singletons. The top ten constitute more than 25% of the sample. Sequenced material: blood. The origin of the receptors is a woman between 18 and 29 years old with Graves' ophthalmopathy.

V gene TRBV4-2 combines with J gene TRBJ2-1, with 10 bases fitting TRBD2. The ends lost 5 bases at V and 8 bases at J; junction bases unmatched: 6. The CDR3 spans 14 residues. Germline values: CDR1 LGHNA, CDR2 YNFKEQ. This CDR3 is CASSDSGGAYEQFF. The DNA for the CDR3 is TGTGCCAGCAGCGACAGCGGGGGGGCTTATGAGCAGTTCTTC.

This clonotype turned up a few times. The junction differs from germline at one of its ends, possibly a read error. The V and J genes are TRBV6-1 and TRBJ2-3; 15 nucleotides match TRBD2. The CDR3 is 16 residues long. In germline, CDR1 is MNHNS, CDR2 SASEGT. The CDR3 spells CASREGLAGGADTQYF. The CDR3 coding sequence is TGTGCCAGCAGGGAAGGACTAGCGGGGGGGGCAGATACGCAGTATTTT.

This chain links TRBV2 with TRBJ2-1, with D unclear. CDR1 and CDR2 from the germline V gene are SNHLY and FYNNEI. This CDR3 has 14 residues. Trimming took 7 bases from V and 2 from J, leaving 12 bases between them. The CDR3 sequence: CASKGRSPYNEQFF. CDR3 sequence (DNA): TGTGCCAGCAAGGGAAGGTCGCCCTACAATGAGCAGTTCTTC.

The chain employs TRBV7-2 and TRBJ2-7, with TRBD1 matching 8 bases. From germline, CDR1 is SGHTA and CDR2 FQGNSA. V shed 6 bases and J 3 bases; nucleotides not matched to a gene: 10. This CDR3 has 15 amino acids. DNA of the CDR3: TGTGCCAGCAGTTCCCGGACAGGGTCTATCTACGAGCAGTACTTC. Amino acids: CASSSRTGSIYEQYF. The variable domain in full, completed from reference TRBV7-2 and TRBJ2-7, reads GAGVSQSPSNKVTEKGKDVELRCDPISGHTALYWYRQSLGQGLEFLIYFQGNSAPDKSGLPSDRFSAERTGGSVSTLTIQRTQQEDSAVYLCASSSRTGSIYEQYFGPGTRLTVT.

This sequence joins TRBV5-1 and TRBJ2-7; TRBD1 might be the D (8 bases). Per germline, CDR1 SGHRS and CDR2 YFSETQ. Trimming left V 2 bases short and J 4 bases short, with 10 bases between. This CDR3 contains 13 residues. DNA for the CDR3: TGCGCCAGCAGCTTACAGGGGGGGTACGAGCAGTACTTC. The encoded protein is CASSLQGGYEQYF.

This clonotype was detected ten times or more. V usage is TRBV14 and J usage is TRBJ1-2; D not certain. There are 14 residues in the CDR3. V shed 2 bases and J shed 7 bases, with 14 bases lying between them. The germline V gene encodes CDR1 SGHDN and CDR2 FVKESK. CDR3 bases: TGTGCCAGCAGCCAATCTAATTCGGGGTCTGGCTACACCTTC. Its translation is CASSQSNSGSGYTF.

This rearrangement joins TRBV4-2 to TRBJ1-4; D perhaps matches TRBD1 (5 bases). Germline V lookup: CDR1 LGHNA, CDR2 YNFKEQ. Trimming stripped 0 bases from V and 5 bases from J, with 16 bases between. The CDR3 loop spans 17 amino acids. In DNA, the CDR3 is TGTGCCAGCAGCCAAGATTTGGGGCAGCACTTGAATGAAAAACTGTTTTTT. This translates into CASSQDLGQHLNEKLFF.

This clonotype was seen ten or more times. The chain is built from TRBV5-8 and TRBJ2-7; 10 bases align to TRBD2. With V trimmed by 0 bases and J by 2 bases, 11 bases remained unmatched. The CDR3 loop spans 18 amino acids. Germline CDR1 reads SGHTS; CDR2 reads YDEGEE. CDR3: CASSLGLAGALPTYEQYF. CDR3 sequence (DNA): TGTGCCAGCAGCTTGGGGCTAGCGGGAGCCCTACCGACCTACGAGCAGTACTTC.

In this sample, this clonotype turned up many times. This chain joins TRBV5-1 and TRBJ2-7; 11 positions agree with TRBD2. CDR1 and CDR2 from the germline V gene are SGHRS and YFSETQ. The CDR3 has 15 residues. V gave up 3 bases and J gave up 1 base; unmatched junction bases: 3. The CDR3: CASSSGTSGSYEQYF. The CDR3 nucleotides are TGCGCCAGCAGCTCAGGGACTAGCGGATCCTACGAGCAGTACTTC.

This clonotype was recorded at least ten times. The rearrangement links TRBV5-8 to TRBJ2-3; 9 bases align to TRBD2. V gave up 2 bases and J gave up 0 bases; unmatched junction bases: 4. The germline V gene encodes CDR1 SGHTS and CDR2 YDEGEE. The CDR3 is 16 amino acids. The CDR3: CASSLGLATSTDTQYF. In DNA form, the CDR3 reads TGTGCCAGCAGCTTAGGACTAGCGACTAGCACAGATACGCAGTATTTT.

This clonotype occurred many times. This chain joins TRBV7-2 and TRBJ2-7; 10 bases align to TRBD1. The CDR3 runs 16 residues. The V segment lost 5 bases and the J segment 6 bases; nucleotides outside the gene matches: 13. Germline V gives CDR1 SGHTA, CDR2 FQGNSA. CDR3 region: CASSPIPRDRGREQYF. Written as DNA, the CDR3 is TGTGCCAGCAGCCCAATCCCCCGGGACAGGGGTCGCGAGCAGTACTTC. Variable domain in full (rest from reference TRBV7-2 and TRBJ2-7): GAGVSQSPSNKVTEKGKDVELRCDPISGHTALYWYRQSLGQGLEFLIYFQGNSAPDKSGLPSDRFSAERTGGSVSTLTIQRTQQEDSAVYLCASSPIPRDRGREQYFGPGTRLTVT.

The chain couples TRBV7-9 to TRBJ2-3; no clear D. V lost 5 bases and J lost 0, with 12 bases in between. This CDR3 contains 15 residues. The germline V gene has CDR1 SEHNR and CDR2 FQNEAQ (reference sequence). As DNA, the CDR3 is TGTGCCAGCAGCCAACGTGCCACTAGCACAGATACGCAGTATTTT. This sequence encodes CASSQRATSTDTQYF.

This clonotype has ten or more counts. The V call is TRBV13, the J call TRBJ2-7; 10 bases fit TRBD2. This CDR3 is built from 15 residues. V was pared by 1 base and J by 3 bases, with 3 bases of the junction left unmatched. Germline lookup yields CDR1 PRHDT and CDR2 FYEKMQ (reference sequence). In DNA, the CDR3 is TGTGCCAGCAGCTTAGTAACTAGCGGGATCTACGAGCAGTACTTC. Translation: CASSLVTSGIYEQYF.

This clonotype was counted ten times or more. V is TRBV28 and J is TRBJ2-1; 7 bases agree with TRBD2. From germline, CDR1 is MDHEN and CDR2 SYDVKM. The V and J ends lost 3 bases and 8 bases, in that order; junction bases with no gene match: 13. The CDR3 spans 16 residues. In nucleotides, the CDR3 is TGTGCCAGCAGTTTCCATGCGGGCGGGGGACGGGATGAGCAGTTCTTC. It specifies CASSFHAGGGRDEQFF.

V and J are TRBV28 and TRBJ1-4; 9 positions match TRBD1. Per germline, CDR1 MDHEN and CDR2 SYDVKM. The CDR3 has 16 amino acids. V shed 2 bases and J 6 bases; nucleotides not matched to a gene: 7. The CDR3 coding sequence is TGTGCCAGCAGTTTAATTCCGGGACAGGGTGATGAAAAACTGTTTTTT. Translated, it gives CASSLIPGQGDEKLFF.

As regards this clonotype: A much larger clonotype is one base distant, so this may be a read error. This chain connects TRBV20-1 to TRBJ1-5; a weak D match, TRBD1 (6 bases). Germline CDR1 is DFQATT and CDR2 is SNEGSKA (reference sequence). This CDR3 is built from 13 residues. Trimming stripped 5 bases from V and 6 bases from J, with 14 bases between. The CDR3 is CSAPKQGGQPQHF. DNA for the CDR3: TGCAGTGCTCCTAAACAGGGAGGTCAGCCCCAGCATTTT.

This clonotype was counted at least ten times. The genes are TRBV7-9 and TRBJ2-1; D is unresolved. The CDR3 runs to 12 residues. The germline gives CDR1 SEHNR, CDR2 FQNEAQ (reference sequence). V lost 5 bases and J 10 bases, leaving 12 bases between the germline ends. The CDR3 region has the DNA TGTGCCAGCAGCCCCCCCGGTTGGGAGCAGTTCTTC. Translation: CASSPPGWEQFF.

This clonotype was found a few times. The chain joins TRBV18 to TRBJ2-3, with D perhaps TRBD2 (6 bases). The germline V and J ends were trimmed by 3 bases and 6 bases, with 10 bases remaining between them. The germline gives CDR1 KGHSH, CDR2 LQKENI. The CDR3 loop spans 13 amino acids. The CDR3 reads CASSPPGGDTQYF. The CDR3 nucleotides read TGTGCCAGCTCACCTCCTGGGGGGGATACGCAGTATTTT.

The sample holds many counts of this clonotype. A read error may produce the germline difference seen at one junction end. The genes are TRBV29-1 and TRBJ2-1, with TRBD2 matching over 15 bases. This CDR3 comprises 17 residues. Germline V CDR1 and CDR2: SQVTM, ANQGSEA. CDR3 DNA sequence: TGCAGCGTAGAAGGACTAGCGGGGGGGCAATCCTACAATGAGCAGTTCTTC. This translates into CSVEGLAGGQSYNEQFF.

The J gene is TRBJ2-2, the V gene TRBV27, with 8 bases aligning to TRBD1. The CDR3 sequence is 15 residues long. Looked up from germline, CDR1 is MNHEY and CDR2 is SMNVEV (reference sequence). V was clipped by 8 bases and J by 5 bases; unmatched bases: 10. This CDR3 reads CASGIAGGLTGELFF. DNA of the CDR3: TGTGCCAGCGGGATCGCAGGGGGCTTGACCGGGGAGCTGTTTTTT.